The sequence of this TCR beta chain was determined in a study of spatial heterogeneity in lung cancer. About the study: When follow-up PBMC samples existed, they were sequenced (at a median of roughly two years after resection). Across the raw uncorrected reads, a unique TCR and UMI combination was observed, on average, more than ten times. Broader study findings: Detection of ubiquitous tumor TCRs in blood was higher at resection than follow-up.

This clonotype has ten or more counts. Its matching antigen is unknown. V gave up 6 bases and J gave up 3 bases, with 9 bases separating them. The CDR3 has 12 amino acids. TCRdb independently ran MiXCR on the 5' RACE reads; one entry per CDR3 protein. This table holds under 20,000 distinct CDR3 sequences, more than 8.5% found once. Time point defined: blood at routine non-recurrence follow-up after resection. From tumor, nontumor lung or frozen PBMC, whole RNA was taken unsorted for sequencing. The TCR originated in a female donor with early-stage non-small cell lung cancer. The rearrangement links TRBV12-3 or TRBV12-4 to TRBJ2-7, with D possibly TRBD1 on 6 matching bases. Sequenced here: PBMCs, sampled at follow-up. CDR3: CASSRGFYEQYF. CDR3 coding DNA: TGTGCCAGCAGCAGGGGCTTCTACGAGCAGTACTTC.